Included here is one TCR beta chain sequence, with context. One end of the junction fails to match germline, which may point to a read error. This record belongs to a study of blood T cell repertoires in COVID-19. Clones were sequenced by immunoSEQ multiplex PCR, and TCRdb holds only the in-frame ones, with some missing. Altogether 60,000 to 70,000 clones are present, 80% to 90% being singletons, with the ten largest covering 3.5% to 4.5%. The CDR3 length is 13 residues. The germline V gene has CDR1 SSHAT and CDR2 FNYEAQ (reference sequence). This clonotype was obtained from a man aged 50 to 59 with active COVID-19. Sequencing was carried out using peripheral blood. The gene calls are TRBV7-7 and TRBJ1-5; 7 bases agree with TRBD1. CDR3 amino acids: CASSTGVDQPQHF. CDR3 DNA sequence: TGTGCTAGCAGTACAGGGGTCGATCAGCCCCAGCATTTT.